These T cell receptor beta chains were read from a single sample in a study of blood T cells in healthy people across ages. MiXCR, applied by TCRdb to the 5' RACE reads, yields one record per CDR3 protein. The sample carries fewer than 700,000 distinct CDR3 sequences, 40% to 45% recorded once. The sample comprised blood. The source is an elderly man in good health. Both conserved end residues are part of each CDR3. A D gene is named only where the DNA matches it firmly. Size is omitted from some rows. Given values are once, few, many or a class for expanded clones.

D: TRBD1; J: TRBJ1-5; size: few; V: TRBV7-9; DNA: TGTGCCAGCAGCAGTGGACAGGGGAGCAATCAGCCCCAGCATTTT; CDR3: CASSSGQGSNQPQHF
D: TRBD1; J: TRBJ2-1; size: once; V: TRBV7-2; DNA: TGTGCCAGCACCCTAGGGGGACAGGTCTCCTACGAGCAGTTCTTC; CDR3: CASTLGGQVSYEQFF
D: TRBD2; J: TRBJ2-3; size: NA; V: TRBV20-1; DNA: TGCAGTGCTCCGCGGACTAGCGGTATGAGCACAGATACGCAGTATTTT; CDR3: CSAPRTSGMSTDTQYF
D: NA; J: TRBJ2-5; size: NA; V: TRBV20-1; DNA: TGCAGTGCTAGAGATTTCAGGACAGAAGAGACCCAGTACTTC; CDR3: CSARDFRTEETQYF
D: NA; J: TRBJ2-1; size: few; V: TRBV9; DNA: TGTGCCAGCAGCGTAGGGTCCAGCCCCAATGAGCAGTTCTTC; CDR3: CASSVGSSPNEQFF
D: TRBD2; J: TRBJ2-7; size: NA; V: TRBV7-2; DNA: TGTGCCAGCAGCTCACACCGGGACCGGGGCCTAGCGGTCTACGAGCAGTACTTC; CDR3: CASSSHRDRGLAVYEQYF
D: NA; J: TRBJ2-2; size: once; V: TRBV29-1; DNA: TGCAGCGTAGGATCCCGGACCGGGGAGCTGTTTTTT; CDR3: CSVGSRTGELFF
D: NA; J: TRBJ2-4; size: many; V: TRBV5-5; DNA: TGTGCCAGCAGCTCCGCTACGGGGTTTAAAAACATTCAGTACTTC; CDR3: CASSSATGFKNIQYF
D: NA; J: TRBJ1-5; size: few; V: TRBV20-1; DNA: TGCAGTGCTGTCCCGGCAGGGAGCAATCAGCCCCAGCATTTT; CDR3: CSAVPAGSNQPQHF
D: TRBD1; J: TRBJ2-1; size: few; V: TRBV14; DNA: TGTGCCAGCAGCCAAGATCGGCGAGACAGGGGGCTGTATGAGCAGTTCTTC; CDR3: CASSQDRRDRGLYEQFF
D: TRBD1; J: TRBJ1-2; size: NA; V: TRBV20-1; DNA: TGCAGTGCTAGAGAGCCGGACAGGGCCTATGGCTACACCTTC; CDR3: CSAREPDRAYGYTF
D: NA; J: TRBJ2-1; size: NA; V: TRBV5-1; DNA: TGCGCCAGCAGCTTGGAACCGGGTGGGGAGCAGTTCTTC; CDR3: CASSLEPGGEQFF
D: NA; J: TRBJ1-6; size: NA; V: TRBV18; DNA: TGTGCCAGCAGTTTAGGGCAGCTTAATTCACCCCTCCACTTT; CDR3: CASSLGQLNSPLHF
D: NA; J: TRBJ2-1; size: NA; V: TRBV6-1; DNA: TGTGCCAGTCACACCATCAGCTCCTACAATGAGCAGTTCTTC; CDR3: CASHTISSYNEQFF
D: NA; J: TRBJ2-2; size: NA; V: TRBV3-1; DNA: TGTGCCAGCAGCCGCTCCGATCGCGGTACCGGGGAGCTGTTTTTT; CDR3: CASSRSDRGTGELFF
D: TRBD1; J: TRBJ2-1; size: few; V: TRBV2; DNA: TGTGCCAGCAGTGAGGCAGGGGACAGCAGCTCCTACAATGAGCAGTTCTTC; CDR3: CASSEAGDSSSYNEQFF
D: NA; J: TRBJ2-7; size: NA; V: TRBV30; DNA: TGTGCCTGGAGTCCCGACAGGTACGAGCAGTACTTC; CDR3: CAWSPDRYEQYF
D: TRBD1; J: TRBJ2-4; size: NA; V: TRBV6-6; DNA: TGTGCCAGCAGAGACACAGGGGTGAGCTTTGCCCAGTACTTC; CDR3: CASRDTGVSFAQYF
D: NA; J: TRBJ2-3; size: few; V: TRBV15; DNA: TGTGCCACCAGCGGGGACTTTTACCCCACAGATACGCAGTATTTT; CDR3: CATSGDFYPTDTQYF
D: NA; J: TRBJ1-4; size: once; V: TRBV3-1; DNA: TGTGCCAGCAGCCAAGAGAATCGTAATGGAAAACTGTTTTTT; CDR3: CASSQENRNGKLFF
D: NA; J: TRBJ1-2; size: NA; V: TRBV19; DNA: TGTGCCAGTAGCCCACGGCCCGTCTATGGCTACACCTTC; CDR3: CASSPRPVYGYTF
D: NA; J: TRBJ1-2; size: few; V: TRBV20-1; DNA: TGCAGTGCTGGCTCCTATGGCTACACCTTC; CDR3: CSAGSYGYTF
D: TRBD1; J: TRBJ2-7; size: few; V: TRBV29-1; DNA: TGCAGCGTTGGAGACAGGGGGCTGTACGAGCAGTACTTC; CDR3: CSVGDRGLYEQYF
D: NA; J: TRBJ2-6; size: few; V: TRBV4-2; DNA: TGTGCCAGCAGCCAGTCAGGGGCTATCACCCCTGGGGCCAACGTCCTGACTTTC; CDR3: CASSQSGAITPGANVLTF
D: TRBD2; J: TRBJ2-1; size: many; V: TRBV20-1; DNA: TGCAGTGCTAAGCAGGGACTAGCGGGAGAGTTAGGTGAGCAGTTCTTC; CDR3: CSAKQGLAGELGEQFF
D: NA; J: TRBJ2-3; size: NA; V: TRBV21-1; DNA: TGTGCCAGCAGCAAATCGTTGTCGCAGGGGAGTAGCACAGATACGCAGTATTTT; CDR3: CASSKSLSQGSSTDTQYF
D: NA; J: TRBJ2-3; size: NA; V: TRBV5-1; DNA: TGCGCCAGCAGCTTGGTTGGCAGTAGCACAGATACGCAGTATTTT; CDR3: CASSLVGSSTDTQYF
D: NA; J: TRBJ1-3; size: NA; V: TRBV5-1; DNA: TGCGCCAGCAGCATAGCACCGGGTCGCTCTGGAAACACCATATATTTT; CDR3: CASSIAPGRSGNTIYF